The rows below give T cell receptor beta chains drawn from one sample of a study of cytomegalovirus exposure and HLA in healthy donors. Generated by immunoSEQ multiplex PCR, the TCRdb table keeps only in-frame clones and is missing some. This table holds around 100,000 clones, approximately 78% found once. Sequencing was performed on PBMCs. The receptors originated from a male donor in good health and CMV-seropositive. Each CDR3 is given with its conserved first and last residue. D genes are given only for firm matches. Clone size is stated in some rows and not others, as once, few, many or a class when expanded.

D: NA; size: NA; J: TRBJ1-5; V: TRBV5-5; DNA: TGTGCCAGCAGCACGACAGGACCCAATCAGCCCCAGCATTTT; CDR3: CASSTTGPNQPQHF
D: NA; size: NA; J: TRBJ1-5; V: TRBV19; DNA: TGTGCCAGTAGTTTACTTAGGGGAAATCAGCCCCAGCATTTT; CDR3: CASSLLRGNQPQHF
D: NA; size: NA; J: TRBJ2-3; V: TRBV19; DNA: TGTGCCAGTAGTATTATCGTAGCGGGCACAGATACGCAGTATTTT; CDR3: CASSIIVAGTDTQYF
D: TRBD2; size: NA; J: TRBJ2-2; V: TRBV5-1; DNA: TGCGCCAGCAGCTTGCCGGGGGGGTTTACCGGGGAGCTGTTTTTT; CDR3: CASSLPGGFTGELFF
D: TRBD1; size: NA; J: TRBJ1-5; V: TRBV19; DNA: TGTGCCAGTAAACAGGGGTACAATCAGCCCCAGCATTTT; CDR3: CASKQGYNQPQHF
D: NA; size: NA; J: TRBJ2-7; V: TRBV7-9; DNA: TGTGCCAGCACCCCCCCGACGGGGTCCTACGAGCAGTACTTC; CDR3: CASTPPTGSYEQYF
D: NA; size: once; J: TRBJ1-2; V: TRBV19; DNA: TGTGCCAGTAGTTTGCAGACTAATAACTATGGCTACACCTTC; CDR3: CASSLQTNNYGYTF
D: NA; size: NA; J: TRBJ1-2; V: TRBV6-1; DNA: TGTGCCACCGGTGAGACAGATAACTATGGCTACACCTTC; CDR3: CATGETDNYGYTF
D: NA; size: few; J: TRBJ2-7; V: TRBV4-1; DNA: TGCGCCAGCAGCCAAGATTTAGGGGCAGGGTCCTACGAGCAGTACTTC; CDR3: CASSQDLGAGSYEQYF
D: NA; size: NA; J: TRBJ2-7; V: TRBV5-4; DNA: TGTGCCAGCAGCTTGGGATCTAGTTCCGGGTTCAACGAGCAGTACTTC; CDR3: CASSLGSSSGFNEQYF
D: TRBD1; size: NA; J: TRBJ1-4; V: TRBV30; DNA: TGTGCCTCGAGTGGGGACAGGGCACAGGAAATACTGTTTTTT; CDR3: CASSGDRAQEILFF
D: TRBD2; size: once; J: TRBJ2-3; V: TRBV27; DNA: TGTGCCAGCAGTTTTCTCCCTAGCGGCCTCACAGATACGCAGTATTTT; CDR3: CASSFLPSGLTDTQYF
D: TRBD1; size: NA; J: TRBJ1-6; V: TRBV6-5; DNA: TGTGCCAGCAGAGTGGGACAGATTAATTCACCCCTCCACTTT; CDR3: CASRVGQINSPLHF
D: NA; size: NA; J: TRBJ1-1; V: TRBV28; DNA: TGTGCCAGCAGTTTGAGACAGTTTCTCGAAGCTTTCTTT; CDR3: CASSLRQFLEAFF
D: TRBD2; size: NA; J: TRBJ2-5; V: TRBV5-1; DNA: TGCGCCAGCAGCTTAGCGGGAGGGCAACGGGAGACCCAGTACTTC; CDR3: CASSLAGGQRETQYF
D: NA; size: NA; J: TRBJ1-5; V: TRBV7-9; DNA: TGTGCCAGCAGCTTAGGAAGCTCCCCCCAGCATTTT; CDR3: CASSLGSSPQHF
D: NA; size: few; J: TRBJ1-5; V: TRBV11-2; DNA: TGTGCCAGCAGCTTGCTAAGCACTCAGCCCCAGCATTTT; CDR3: CASSLLSTQPQHF
D: NA; size: few; J: TRBJ1-5; V: TRBV14; DNA: TGTGCCAGCAGCCAAGATAAAAGTGACAGGCGTTCACAGCCCCAGCATTTT; CDR3: CASSQDKSDRRSQPQHF
D: NA; size: NA; J: TRBJ1-2; V: TRBV28; DNA: TGTGCCAGCAGTGAGAACTATGGCTACACCTTC; CDR3: CASSENYGYTF
D: TRBD1; size: NA; J: TRBJ1-2; V: TRBV4-2; DNA: TGTGCCAGCAGCGAGCTGGGACAGGGTAACTATGGCTACACCTTC; CDR3: CASSELGQGNYGYTF
D: NA; size: NA; J: TRBJ2-2; V: TRBV27; DNA: TGTGCCAGCAGCTCGAACACCGGGGAGCTGTTTTTT; CDR3: CASSSNTGELFF